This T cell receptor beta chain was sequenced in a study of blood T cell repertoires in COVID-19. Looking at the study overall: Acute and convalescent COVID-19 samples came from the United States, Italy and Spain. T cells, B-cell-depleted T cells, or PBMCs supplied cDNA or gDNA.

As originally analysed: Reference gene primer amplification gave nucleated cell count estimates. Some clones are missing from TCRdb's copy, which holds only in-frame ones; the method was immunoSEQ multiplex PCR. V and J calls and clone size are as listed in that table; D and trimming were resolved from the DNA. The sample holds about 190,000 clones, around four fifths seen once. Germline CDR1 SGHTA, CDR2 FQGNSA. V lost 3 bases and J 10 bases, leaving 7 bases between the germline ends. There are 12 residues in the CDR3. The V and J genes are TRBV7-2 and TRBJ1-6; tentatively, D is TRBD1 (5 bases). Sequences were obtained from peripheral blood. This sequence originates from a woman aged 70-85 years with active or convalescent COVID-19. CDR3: CASSLWGSPLHF. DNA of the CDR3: TGTGCCAGCAGCTTGTGGGGCTCACCCCTCCACTTT.